The next 2 T cell receptor beta chains were all read from a single sample in a study of T cells in Graves' hyperthyroidism and ophthalmopathy. Amplified regions were TCR beta CDR3 sequences from RNA transcripts. The HTBI primer set was used in a first-round RT-PCR of the TCR CDR3. From the multiplex PCR reads, TCRdb called clonotypes with MiXCR, one entry per CDR3 protein. The repertoire holds 550,000 to 700,000 distinct CDR3 sequences, roughly 15% seen once, with approximately 4.3% in the top ten. Specimen: blood. The source is a woman aged 40 to 55 with Graves' ophthalmopathy.

This sequence joins TRBV11-2 and TRBJ2-7, with 10 bases that match TRBD1. The V segment lost 0 bases and the J segment 5 bases; nucleotides outside the gene matches: 4. The germline gives CDR1 SGHAT, CDR2 FQNNGV. This CDR3 is 15 amino acids long. CDR3 in DNA: TGTGCCAGCAGCTTAGAGGCGACAGGGGGCCACGAGCAGTACTTC. Encoded protein: CASSLEATGGHEQYF.

This clonotype has a count of ten or more. This chain joins TRBV6-1 and TRBJ2-7; 9 bases line up with TRBD1. The V gene end was trimmed by 11 bases and the J gene end by 5 bases; junction bases not matched to a gene: 16. This CDR3 spans 15 amino acids. CDR1 is MNHNS and CDR2 is SASEGT in the germline V gene. CDR3 bases: TGTGCCGAGGCTAAACCTTACAGGGGGCGGAACGAGCAGTACTTC. As protein: CAEAKPYRGRNEQYF.